These 12 T cell receptor beta chains were sequenced from one sample in a study of PD-1 blockade in mismatch repair-deficient tumors (dated by TCRdb to 2016 to 2017). The time point label here, explained by the study, means: peripheral blood 12 weeks after first pembrolizumab dose. Library preparation used the immunoSEQ multiplex PCR assay. TCRdb took this table from immuneACCESS and kept in-frame rearrangements with V and J called. Such tables lack part of the clones; where checked against another copy, unresolved V genes explain under half of the gap, and the rest is unexplained. The sample table records approximately 25,000 clones; around 80% of these occur just once. The ten largest make up 20% of the sample. The sequences come from peripheral blood, collected 12 weeks after starting pembrolizumab. The receptors shown here come from an adult with mismatch repair-deficient cancer.

V gene TRBV7-3 combines with J gene TRBJ1-1; D unclear. The CDR3 runs 13 residues. From germline, CDR1 is SGHTA and CDR2 FQGTGA. V lost 5 bases, J lost 0 bases, and 7 bases lay in between. Here the CDR3 reads CASSPTLNTEAFF. The CDR3 nucleotides are TGTGCCAGCAGCCCGACATTGAACACTGAAGCTTTCTTT.

This clone was counted a single time. The rearrangement uses TRBV13 and TRBJ2-2; 9 bases are shared with TRBD2. The CDR3 runs 16 residues. The V gene's germline CDR1 is PRHDT and CDR2 FYEKMQ (reference sequence). V trimming: 1 base; J trimming: 6 bases; junction bases outside the gene matches: 6. CDR3 protein: CASSLVAAGGPGELFF. CDR3 sequence (DNA): TGTGCCAGCAGCTTAGTCGCGGCGGGAGGGCCCGGGGAGCTGTTTTTT.

The chain links TRBV29-1 to TRBJ2-3; D possibly matches TRBD1 or TRBD2 (5 bases each). From germline, CDR1 is SQVTM and CDR2 ANQGSEA. This CDR3 spans 12 amino acids. Trimming left V 4 bases short and J 6 bases short, with 11 bases between. The CDR3 region is CSVVWGMDTQYF. The DNA of the CDR3 is TGCAGCGTTGTTTGGGGGATGGATACGCAGTATTTT.

This rearrangement joins TRBV19 to TRBJ2-7; 15 bases line up with TRBD2. The germline gives CDR1 LNHDA, CDR2 SQIVND (reference sequence). With V trimmed by 10 bases and J by 4 bases, 17 bases remained unmatched. This CDR3 is built from 18 residues. The CDR3 DNA follows: TGTGCCACCTCGCCGGGACTAGCGGGAGGAACACTGGATTACGAGCAGTACTTC. This codes for CATSPGLAGGTLDYEQYF.

This sequence joins TRBV11-1 and TRBJ1-3; TRBD1 matches at 7 bases. The V gene's germline CDR1 is SGHAT and CDR2 FQDESV (reference sequence). The CDR3 is made up of 16 amino acids. With V trimmed by 6 bases and J by 2 bases, 10 bases remained unmatched. Here the CDR3 DNA reads TGTGCCAGCAGTCCGACAGGGACTTCACCTGGAAACACCATATATTTT. Translation: CASSPTGTSPGNTIYF.

CDR3 region: CASSMGATSGREQYF. The CDR3 DNA sequence: TGTGCCAGTAGTATGGGGGCGACTAGCGGGAGAGAGCAGTACTTC. J is TRBJ2-7 and V is TRBV19; 12 nucleotides agree with TRBD2. V trimming: 3 bases; J trimming: 7 bases; junction bases outside the gene matches: 7. There are 15 residues in the CDR3. Per germline, CDR1 LNHDA and CDR2 SQIVND (reference sequence).

The V call is TRBV11-2, the J call TRBJ2-7; D is unresolved. The CDR3 consists of 14 residues. V was shortened by 1 base and J by 2 bases, with 9 bases between the two germline ends. CDR1 and CDR2 from the germline V gene are SGHAT and FQNNGV. The CDR3 DNA sequence: TGTGCCAGCAGCTTAGTAGGTCCCCCCTACGAGCAGTACTTC. This sequence encodes CASSLVGPPYEQYF.

This chain links TRBV27 with TRBJ2-7; D might be TRBD1 or TRBD2, each matching 5 bases. This CDR3 contains 14 residues. CDR1 and CDR2 from the germline V gene are MNHEY and SMNVEV (reference sequence). Trimming stripped 6 bases from V and 6 bases from J, with 18 bases between. As DNA, the CDR3 is TGTGCCAGCAGGCCGGGGCCCGGAGTGGTCGAGCAGTACTTC. Encoded protein: CASRPGPGVVEQYF.

The chain employs TRBV19 and TRBJ2-2; 9 nucleotides agree with TRBD2. Trimming removed 6 bases from V and 7 bases from J; junction bases left unmatched: 3. There are 13 residues in the CDR3. The germline gives CDR1 LNHDA, CDR2 SQIVND (reference sequence). DNA for the CDR3: TGTGCCAGTAGGCGGGAGGGCGACGGGGAGCTGTTTTTT. Translated: CASRREGDGELFF.

V and J are TRBV29-1 and TRBJ2-3; 7 bases are shared with TRBD1. Germline loops: CDR1 SQVTM, CDR2 ANQGSEA. Trimming at V came to 2 bases and at J to 4 bases, leaving 3 bases not matched to a gene. The CDR3 covers 13 residues. For the CDR3, the DNA is TGCAGCGTTGAAACCCAGGGGGCAGATACGCAGTATTTT. This encodes CSVETQGADTQYF.

The rearrangement joins TRBV5-1 to TRBJ2-1, with D perhaps being TRBD1 or TRBD2 (5 bases each). V dropped 0 bases and J dropped 9 bases, with 16 bases sitting between them. This CDR3 comprises 15 residues. CDR1 and CDR2 (germline): SGHRS, YFSETQ. The CDR3 coding sequence is TGCGCCAGCAGCTTGGAGGGGACCAACCGGGGTGAGCAGTTCTTC. It specifies CASSLEGTNRGEQFF.

The chain employs TRBV7-2 and TRBJ2-3, with TRBD1 as a possible D gene (5 bases). Trimming cost V 4 bases and J 5 bases, with 10 bases left between them. CDR3 length: 13 amino acids. From germline, CDR1 is SGHTA and CDR2 FQGNSA. The CDR3 loop is CASSSGWGDTQYF. The CDR3 bases are TGTGCCAGCAGCTCAGGGTGGGGAGATACGCAGTATTTT. Complete variable domain (other parts from reference TRBV7-2 and TRBJ2-3): GAGVSQSPSNKVTEKGKDVELRCDPISGHTALYWYRQSLGQGLEFLIYFQGNSAPDKSGLPSDRFSAERTGGSVSTLTIQRTQQEDSAVYLCASSSGWGDTQYFGPGTRLTVL.